The 30 T cell receptor beta chains in this list originate from one sample, sequenced in a study of cytomegalovirus exposure and HLA in healthy donors. Use of 60 Vbeta and 13 Jbeta primers characterized the PCR. The method was immunoSEQ multiplex PCR; TCRdb's version includes in-frame clones alone and lacks a portion of them. This table holds about 150,000 clones, 72% found once. The sample was PBMCs. The receptor set was obtained from a man aged 50 or older in good health and CMV-seropositive.

The chain recombines TRBV9 with TRBJ2-1; 13 bases match TRBD2. The trim removed 4 bases at V and 4 bases at J, leaving 11 bases unmatched. The CDR3 has 18 amino acids. Germline V gene sequence: CDR1 SGDLS, CDR2 YYNGEE. The CDR3 sequence is CASSPRRAGLAGYNEQFF. In DNA, the CDR3 is TGTGCCAGCAGCCCGCGCCGAGCGGGACTAGCGGGATACAATGAGCAGTTCTTC.

This clone was seen a few times. The chain combines TRBV4-1 with TRBJ1-2; D perhaps matches TRBD1 (5 bases). CDR1 and CDR2 (germline): MGHRA, YSYEKL. The CDR3 is 16 residues long. Trimming left V 2 bases short and J 8 bases short, with 21 bases between. CDR3 loop: CASSQTLTRGPLGYTF. For the CDR3, the DNA is TGCGCCAGCAGCCAAACTCTAACAAGGGGCCCCCTGGGCTACACCTTC.

The rearrangement joins TRBV6-1 to TRBJ1-1; no reliable D call. Between the trimmed V and J ends, which lost 0 bases and 5 bases, there was a span of 13 bases. Germline CDR1 MNHNS, CDR2 SASEGT. The CDR3 length is 15 residues. For the CDR3, the DNA is TGTGCCAGCAGTGAAGCGGGTCCCCTCAGGACTGAAGCTTTCTTT. This gives the protein CASSEAGPLRTEAFF.

Comments on this clone: Sequence at one end of the junction differs from germline and may be a read error. The chain is built from TRBV7-9 and TRBJ1-3, with 8 bases that match TRBD1. In germline, CDR1 is SEHNR, CDR2 FQNEAQ (reference sequence). This CDR3 is built from 14 residues. As DNA, the CDR3 is TGTTCCAGCAGCCCTGACAGGGGCTGGGGCACCATATATTTT. It translates to CSSSPDRGWGTIYF.

The genes are TRBV29-1 and TRBJ2-5, with D possibly being TRBD2 (5 bases). The J call is in doubt because the DNA end fits TRBJ2-7 better. Germline V gene sequence: CDR1 SQVTM, CDR2 ANQGSEA. The CDR3 loop spans 15 amino acids. The DNA of the CDR3 is TGCAGCGTTGAAGATATGGGAGTTGGCTCCTACGAGCAGTACTTC. This gives the protein CSVEDMGVGSYEQYF.

The chain recombines TRBV29-1 with TRBJ1-2, with TRBD1 as a possible D gene (5 bases). Germline assignment: CDR1 SQVTM and CDR2 ANQGSEA. The V end was cut by 4 bases, the J end by 3 bases, with 12 bases between. The CDR3 is 13 amino acids. CDR3 sequence (DNA): TGCAGCGTTGGGGGGGGTTTGGACTATGGCTACACCTTC. Its protein product is CSVGGGLDYGYTF. The full variable domain, its missing parts supplied by reference TRBV29-1 and TRBJ1-2, is SAVISQKPSRDICQRGTSLTIQCQVDSQVTMMFWYRQQPGQSLTLIATANQGSEATYESGFVIDKFPISRPNLTFSTLTVSNMSPEDSSIYLCSVGGGLDYGYTFGSGTRLTVV.

For the CDR3, the DNA is TGTGCCAGCAGCTCCGACAGGGATCAGCCCCAGCATTTT. As protein: CASSSDRDQPQHF. This chain connects TRBV7-3 to TRBJ1-5; TRBD1 agrees at 7 bases. The V gene end was trimmed by 4 bases and the J gene end by 5 bases; junction bases not matched to a gene: 2. CDR1 is SGHTA, CDR2 FQGTGA, per germline. This CDR3 is built from 13 residues.

This clone was recorded a few times. The chain has TRBV4-1 and TRBJ2-7; perhaps TRBD2 as D (6 bases). From germline, CDR1 is MGHRA and CDR2 YSYEKL. V gave up 0 bases and J gave up 3 bases, with 9 bases separating them. CDR3 size: 14 residues. The DNA of the CDR3 is TGCGCCAGCAGCCAAGATAGACTAGTCTACGAGCAGTACTTC. This translates into CASSQDRLVYEQYF.

The V gene is TRBV29-1, the J gene TRBJ2-1; tentatively, D is TRBD2 (5 bases). V was clipped by 6 bases and J by 0 bases, with 12 bases between them. CDR1 is SQVTM and CDR2 is ANQGSEA in the germline V gene. This CDR3 spans 14 amino acids. CDR3 nucleotide sequence: TGCAGCGTGACGGGATCGAGCTCCTACAATGAGCAGTTCTTC. It codes for CSVTGSSSYNEQFF.

This clone was seen only once. V and J are TRBV19 and TRBJ2-7; perhaps TRBD1 as D (5 bases). The length of the CDR3 is 14 residues. Trimming removed 5 bases at V and 3 bases at J, with 14 bases between. In germline, CDR1 is LNHDA, CDR2 SQIVND (reference sequence). The CDR3 nucleotides are TGTGCCAGTAGTGGCTATGGGGCGATCTACGAGCAGTACTTC. Its translation: CASSGYGAIYEQYF.

The chain joins TRBV9 to TRBJ1-5, with D unresolved. V lost 4 bases, J lost 1 base, and 12 bases lay in between. The CDR3 runs to 15 residues. Germline V lookup: CDR1 SGDLS, CDR2 YYNGEE. The CDR3 reads CASSREVGSNQPQHF. Here the CDR3 DNA reads TGTGCCAGCAGCCGGGAGGTAGGAAGCAATCAGCCCCAGCATTTT.

This clone was counted only a few times. The chain recombines TRBV5-1 with TRBJ2-6; 10 nucleotides line up with TRBD1. CDR3 length: 17 amino acids. Germline V CDR1 and CDR2: SGHRS, YFSETQ. Unmatched junction bases numbered 11, after V lost 7 bases and J lost 4 bases. In nucleotides, the CDR3 is TGCGCCAGCGGACCGGGACAGGGGTTCGTCGGGGCCAACGTCCTGACTTTC. It is translated as CASGPGQGFVGANVLTF.

The rearrangement joins TRBV6-5 to TRBJ1-2; tentatively, D is TRBD1 (6 bases). The CDR3 totals 14 residues. Trimming took off 6 bases at V and 4 bases at J, with 15 bases between the two ends. Germline assignment: CDR1 MNHEY and CDR2 SVGAGI. The CDR3 loop is CASRGPGHSYGYTF. The DNA of the CDR3 is TGTGCCAGCAGAGGACCGGGACATTCCTATGGCTACACCTTC.

The J gene is TRBJ2-2, the V gene TRBV19; 12 bases fit TRBD2. CDR3 size: 15 residues. CDR1 LNHDA and CDR2 SQIVND come from the germline V gene (reference sequence). Germline trimming cut 3 bases from V and 6 bases from J; bases unmatched to any gene: 2. CDR3 in amino acids: CASSISSGGAGELFF. Here the CDR3 DNA reads TGTGCCAGTAGTATCTCTAGCGGGGGGGCCGGGGAGCTGTTTTTT.

The genes are TRBV11-2 and TRBJ1-4; perhaps TRBD1 as D (6 bases). Trimming removed 10 bases at V and 6 bases at J, with 12 bases between. Germline V gene lookup returns CDR1 SGHAT and CDR2 FQNNGV. This CDR3 has 12 residues. CDR3 loop: CATAGVDEKLFF. The CDR3 coding sequence is TGTGCCACAGCAGGGGTCGATGAAAAACTGTTTTTT. The full variable domain, in which reference TRBV11-2 and TRBJ1-4 provide the parts outside the CDR3, is EAGVAQSPRYKIIEKRQSVAFWCNPISGHATLYWYQQILGQGPKLLIQFQNNGVVDDSQLPKDRFSAERLKGVDSTLKIQPAKLEDSAVYLCATAGVDEKLFFGSGTQLSVL.

The table lists this clone with a count of one. The V and J genes are TRBV11-3 and TRBJ1-1; a weak D match, TRBD1 (5 bases). V was pared by 4 bases and J by 3 bases, with 15 bases between. The CDR3 consists of 15 residues. Germline V lookup: CDR1 SGHNT, CDR2 YENEEA. CDR3 sequence reads: CASSSSAVRDTEAFF. CDR3 coding DNA: TGTGCCAGCAGCTCGTCCGCCGTCAGGGACACTGAAGCTTTCTTT.

This clone showed up just a few times. Within the sample, other DNA sequences also encode this same CDR3. The chain employs TRBV27 and TRBJ1-5; D may be TRBD1 (5 bases). Per the germline V gene, CDR1 is MNHEY and CDR2 is SMNVEV (reference sequence). The CDR3 is 14 amino acids. Deletions cut 2 bases from V and 2 bases from J, with 7 bases between. The CDR3 DNA reads as TGTGCCAGCAGTTTACAGGGTGGCAATCAGCCCCAGCATTTT. Residues: CASSLQGGNQPQHF.

V is TRBV6-6 and J is TRBJ1-5, with 7 positions matching TRBD1. Germline V gene lookup returns CDR1 MNHNY and CDR2 SVGAGI (reference sequence). The CDR3 has 13 amino acids. After removal of 6 bases from V and 3 bases from J, the junction contained 2 bases not matched to a gene. CDR3 sequence reads: CASRTGYNQPQHF. The CDR3 nucleotides are TGTGCCAGCAGGACAGGGTACAATCAGCCCCAGCATTTT.

This clone has just a few counts. The chain couples TRBV28 to TRBJ1-4, with TRBD1 matching 9 bases. Germline V gives CDR1 MDHEN, CDR2 SYDVKM. Trimming took 4 bases from V and 8 from J; bases not matched to a gene: 8. CDR3 size: 15 residues. The CDR3 here is CASSSSTGGGEKLFF. DNA of the CDR3: TGTGCCAGCAGTTCCTCGACAGGGGGAGGAGAAAAACTGTTTTTT.

Remarks on this clone: In the same sample, other DNA sequences code for this CDR3. This chain uses TRBV5-1 with TRBJ1-4; D is ambiguous. The CDR3 spans 15 residues. V was cut by 0 bases and J by 0 bases, with 6 bases left in between. The germline gives CDR1 SGHRS, CDR2 YFSETQ. CDR3 sequence: CASSLAGTTNEKLFF. The CDR3 DNA reads as TGCGCCAGCAGCTTGGCGGGGACAACTAATGAAAAACTGTTTTTT.

This chain uses TRBV4-1 with TRBJ2-5, with D unresolved. CDR1 and CDR2 from the germline V gene are MGHRA and YSYEKL. This CDR3 comprises 14 residues. Trimming shortened V by 0 bases and J by 5 bases, and 10 bases separated the two germline ends. The CDR3, as DNA: TGCGCCAGCAGCCAAGATGCGCCTGGTGAGACCCAGTACTTC. This translates into CASSQDAPGETQYF.

This clone was observed a handful of times. The chain carries TRBV5-8 and TRBJ2-1, with a weak D call TRBD2 (5 bases). Germline V gives CDR1 SGHTS, CDR2 YDEGEE. The CDR3 contains 15 residues. The germline V and J ends were trimmed by 2 bases and 2 bases, with 11 bases remaining between them. The CDR3 sequence is CASSLSGKAYNEQFF. CDR3 DNA sequence: TGTGCCAGCAGCTTATCCGGGAAAGCCTACAATGAGCAGTTCTTC.

V usage is TRBV7-2 and J usage is TRBJ2-7; TRBD2 matches 8 bases. J lost 7 bases, V lost 3 bases, and 8 bases had no gene match. Germline V lookup: CDR1 SGHTA, CDR2 FQGNSA. This CDR3 has 14 amino acids. Written as DNA, the CDR3 is TGTGCCAGCAGCTTTAGGCAGAGCGGGGGAGAGCAGTACTTC. Translating it yields CASSFRQSGGEQYF.

This chain connects TRBV7-9 to TRBJ1-1; D perhaps matches TRBD1 (6 bases). Germline values: CDR1 SEHNR, CDR2 FQNEAQ (reference sequence). V lost 5 bases and J 2 bases, leaving 9 bases between the germline ends. This CDR3 has 13 residues. CDR3 sequence reads: CASSQGINTEAFF. The DNA of the CDR3 is TGTGCCAGCAGCCAGGGGATTAACACTGAAGCTTTCTTT.

This chain links TRBV2 with TRBJ1-1; D ambiguous. V was clipped by 1 base and J by 0 bases, with 9 bases between them. Germline V lookup: CDR1 SNHLY, CDR2 FYNNEI. There are 15 residues in the CDR3. CDR3 sequence (DNA): TGTGCCAGCAGTGAAGGGAGGGCCATGAACACTGAAGCTTTCTTT. Its translation: CASSEGRAMNTEAFF.

This chain uses TRBV27 with TRBJ1-5; D gene ambiguous. The CDR3 spans 13 residues. The V gene lost 7 bases and the J gene lost 2 bases, with 9 bases spanning the gap. CDR1 and CDR2 (germline): MNHEY, SMNVEV (reference sequence). The CDR3 nucleotides are TGTGCCAGCACAACAGCTCGCAATCAGCCCCAGCATTTT. This encodes CASTTARNQPQHF.

This sequence joins TRBV6-6 and TRBJ2-5; 9 bases align to TRBD2. Near its end, the DNA agrees better with TRBJ2-7, so the J call may be wrong. This CDR3 is 13 amino acids long. Germline V gene sequence: CDR1 MNHNY, CDR2 SVGAGI (reference sequence). Here the CDR3 DNA reads TGTGCCAGCGTAGCGGGAGACCTCTACGAGCAGTACTTC. Amino acids: CASVAGDLYEQYF.

The J gene is TRBJ1-2, the V gene TRBV4-1; no definite D call. Germline assignment: CDR1 MGHRA and CDR2 YSYEKL. V was clipped by 2 bases and J by 7 bases, with 17 bases between them. The CDR3 length is 15 residues. As DNA, the CDR3 is TGCGCCAGCAGCCAACCCCCCGGGGATTCGGTTGGCTACACCTTC. Residues: CASSQPPGDSVGYTF.

The rearrangement uses TRBV27 and TRBJ1-5; 7 bases match TRBD1. CDR1 and CDR2 from the germline V gene are MNHEY and SMNVEV (reference sequence). The CDR3 covers 14 residues. The J segment lost 2 bases and the V segment lost 9 bases, leaving 7 bases of the junction unmatched. The CDR3 sequence is CASSQGDGNQPQHF. Here the CDR3 DNA reads TGTGCCAGTTCCCAGGGGGACGGCAATCAGCCCCAGCATTTT.

This clone appeared a few times. This sequence joins TRBV18 and TRBJ1-6, with D unresolved. Germline V lookup: CDR1 KGHSH, CDR2 LQKENI. V dropped 3 bases and J dropped 7 bases, with 19 bases sitting between them. The CDR3 runs to 17 residues. The CDR3 protein is CASSPYPGERANSPLHF. Here the CDR3 DNA reads TGTGCCAGCTCACCTTATCCGGGAGAAAGGGCAAATTCACCCCTCCACTTT.